The present T cell receptor beta chain was sequenced within a study of cytomegalovirus exposure and HLA in healthy donors. Vbeta (60) and Jbeta (13) primers were used in the PCR. Libraries were prepared by immunoSEQ multiplex PCR; TCRdb keeps only in-frame clonotypes and omits some of them. Here the sample spans about 200,000 clones, around 83% being singletons. The germline V gene encodes CDR1 SGHRS and CDR2 YFSETQ. V was pared by 4 bases and J by 5 bases, with 11 bases of the junction left unmatched. This CDR3 region has 15 residues. About this clone itself: Antigen specificity is unknown.

Findings and limits, study-wide: Fewer than 20,000 TCR beta sequences were associated with HLA alleles at 0.05 false discovery rate in a later analysis. Sequencing probably produced one cluster of sequence variants that were highly shared.

Sequencing was carried out using PBMCs. This clonotype originated in a girl under 18 in good health and CMV-seronegative. V is TRBV5-1 and J is TRBJ1-2; 7 bases are shared with TRBD1. The DNA for the CDR3 is TGCGCCAGCAGCGAGACACAGGGGAAGGGGTATGGCTACACCTTC. Translated: CASSETQGKGYGYTF.